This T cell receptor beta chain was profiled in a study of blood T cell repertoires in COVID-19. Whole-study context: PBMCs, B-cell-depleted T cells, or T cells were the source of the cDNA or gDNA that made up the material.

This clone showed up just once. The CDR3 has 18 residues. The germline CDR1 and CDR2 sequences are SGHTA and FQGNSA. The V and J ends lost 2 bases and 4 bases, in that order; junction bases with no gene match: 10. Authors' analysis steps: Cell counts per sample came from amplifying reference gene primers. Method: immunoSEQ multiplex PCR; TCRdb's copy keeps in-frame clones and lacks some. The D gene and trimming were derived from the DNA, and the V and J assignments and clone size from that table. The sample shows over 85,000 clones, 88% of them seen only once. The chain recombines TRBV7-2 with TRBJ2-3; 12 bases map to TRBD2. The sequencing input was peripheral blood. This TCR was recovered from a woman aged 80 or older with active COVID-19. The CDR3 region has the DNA TGTGCCAGCAGCTTATTGGCTAGCGGGAGGGTTAGTGCAGATACGCAGTATTTT. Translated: CASSLLASGRVSADTQYF.